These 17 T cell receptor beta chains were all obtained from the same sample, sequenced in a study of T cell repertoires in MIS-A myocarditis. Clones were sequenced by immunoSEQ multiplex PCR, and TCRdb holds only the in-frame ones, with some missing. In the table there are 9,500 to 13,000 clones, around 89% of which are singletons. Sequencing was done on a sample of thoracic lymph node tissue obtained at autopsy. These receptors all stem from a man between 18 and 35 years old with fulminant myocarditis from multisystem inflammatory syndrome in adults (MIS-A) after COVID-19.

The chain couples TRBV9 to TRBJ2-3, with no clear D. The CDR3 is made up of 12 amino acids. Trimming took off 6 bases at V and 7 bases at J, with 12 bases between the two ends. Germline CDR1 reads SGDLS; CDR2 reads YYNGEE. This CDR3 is CASTGVRNTQYF. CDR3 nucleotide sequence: TGTGCCAGCACGGGCGTAAGGAATACGCAGTATTTT.

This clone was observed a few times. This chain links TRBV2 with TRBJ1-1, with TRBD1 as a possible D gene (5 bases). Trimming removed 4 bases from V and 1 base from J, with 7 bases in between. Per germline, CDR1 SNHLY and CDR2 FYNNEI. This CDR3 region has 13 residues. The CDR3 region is CASSVQGNTEAFF. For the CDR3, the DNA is TGTGCCAGCAGTGTTCAGGGGAACACTGAAGCTTTCTTT.

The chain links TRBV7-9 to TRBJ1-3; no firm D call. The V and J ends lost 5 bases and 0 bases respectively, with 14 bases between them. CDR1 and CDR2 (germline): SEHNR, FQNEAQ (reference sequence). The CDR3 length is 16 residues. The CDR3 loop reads CASSPGAVPSGNTIYF. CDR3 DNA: TGTGCCAGCAGCCCAGGTGCCGTCCCCTCTGGAAACACCATATATTTT.

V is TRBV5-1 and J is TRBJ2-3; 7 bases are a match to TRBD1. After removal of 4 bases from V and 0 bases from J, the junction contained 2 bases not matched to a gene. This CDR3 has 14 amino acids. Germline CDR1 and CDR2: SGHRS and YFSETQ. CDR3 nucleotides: TGCGCCAGCAGCCCGACAGGGAGCACAGATACGCAGTATTTT. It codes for CASSPTGSTDTQYF.

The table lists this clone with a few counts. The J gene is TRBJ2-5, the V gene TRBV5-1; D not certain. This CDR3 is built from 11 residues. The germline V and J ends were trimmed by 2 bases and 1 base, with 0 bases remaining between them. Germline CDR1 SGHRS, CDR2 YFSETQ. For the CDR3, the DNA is TGCGCCAGCAGCTTCCAAGAGACCCAGTACTTC. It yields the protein CASSFQETQYF.

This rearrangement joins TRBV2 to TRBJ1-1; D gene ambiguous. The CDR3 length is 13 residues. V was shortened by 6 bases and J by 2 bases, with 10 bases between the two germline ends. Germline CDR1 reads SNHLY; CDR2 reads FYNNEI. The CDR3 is CASSGEVNTEAFF. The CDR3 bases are TGTGCCAGCAGCGGCGAAGTAAACACTGAAGCTTTCTTT.

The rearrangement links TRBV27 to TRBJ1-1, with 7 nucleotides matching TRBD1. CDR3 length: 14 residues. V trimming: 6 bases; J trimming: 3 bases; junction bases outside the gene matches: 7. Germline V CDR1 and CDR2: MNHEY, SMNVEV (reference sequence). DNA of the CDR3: TGTGCCAGCAGATGGTCCCAGGGGGACACTGAAGCTTTCTTT. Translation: CASRWSQGDTEAFF.

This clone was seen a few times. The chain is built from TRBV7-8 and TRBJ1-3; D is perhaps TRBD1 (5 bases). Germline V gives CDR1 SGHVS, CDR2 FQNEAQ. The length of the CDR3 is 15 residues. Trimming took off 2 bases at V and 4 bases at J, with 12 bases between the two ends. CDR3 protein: CASSLLGQGGNTIYF. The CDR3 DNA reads TGTGCCAGCAGCTTATTAGGACAAGGGGGAAACACCATATATTTT.

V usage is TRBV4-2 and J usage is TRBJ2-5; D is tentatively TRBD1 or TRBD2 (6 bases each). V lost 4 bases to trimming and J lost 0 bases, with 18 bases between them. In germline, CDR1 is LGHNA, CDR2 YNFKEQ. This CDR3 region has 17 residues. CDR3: CASSRRTRGGYQETQYF. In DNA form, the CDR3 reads TGTGCCAGCAGCCGACGAACTAGAGGGGGGTACCAAGAGACCCAGTACTTC.

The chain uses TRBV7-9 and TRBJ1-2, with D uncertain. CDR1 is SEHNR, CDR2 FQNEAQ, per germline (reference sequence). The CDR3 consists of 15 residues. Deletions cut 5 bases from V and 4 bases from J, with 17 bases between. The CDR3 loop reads CASSPPGLEGYGYTF. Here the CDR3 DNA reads TGTGCCAGCAGCCCCCCCGGGTTGGAGGGCTATGGCTACACCTTC. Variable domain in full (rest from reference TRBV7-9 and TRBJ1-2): DTGVSQNPRHKITKRGQNVTFRCDPISEHNRLYWYRQTLGQGPEFLTYFQNEAQLEKSRLLSDRFSAERPKGSFSTLEIQRTEQGDSAMYLCASSPPGLEGYGYTFGSGTRLTVV.

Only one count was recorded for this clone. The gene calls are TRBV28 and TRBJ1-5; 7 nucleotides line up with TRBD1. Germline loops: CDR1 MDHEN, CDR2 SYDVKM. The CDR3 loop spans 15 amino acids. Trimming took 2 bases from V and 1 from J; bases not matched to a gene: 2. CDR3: CASSLGTASNQPQHF. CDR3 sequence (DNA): TGTGCCAGCAGTTTAGGGACAGCGAGCAATCAGCCCCAGCATTTT.

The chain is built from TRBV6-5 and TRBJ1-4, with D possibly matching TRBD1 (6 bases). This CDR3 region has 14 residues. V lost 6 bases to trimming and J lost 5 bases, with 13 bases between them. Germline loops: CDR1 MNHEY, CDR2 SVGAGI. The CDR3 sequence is CASSGGQMNEKLFF. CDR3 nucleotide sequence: TGTGCCAGCAGCGGAGGACAGATGAATGAAAAACTGTTTTTT.

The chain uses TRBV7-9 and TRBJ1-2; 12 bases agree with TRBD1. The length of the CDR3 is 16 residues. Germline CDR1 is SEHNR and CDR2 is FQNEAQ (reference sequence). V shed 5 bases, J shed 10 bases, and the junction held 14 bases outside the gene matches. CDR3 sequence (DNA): TGTGCCAGCAGCCCGGGGACAGGGGGCGACCAGTCTTTCTACACCTTC. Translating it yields CASSPGTGGDQSFYTF.

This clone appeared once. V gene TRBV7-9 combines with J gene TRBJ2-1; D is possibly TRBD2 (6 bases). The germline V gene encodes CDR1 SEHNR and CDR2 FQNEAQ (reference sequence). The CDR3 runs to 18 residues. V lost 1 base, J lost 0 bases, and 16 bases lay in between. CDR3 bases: TGTGCCAGCAGCTTAGTTTCAAGTAGCGGCCCCTCCTACAATGAGCAGTTCTTC. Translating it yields CASSLVSSSGPSYNEQFF.

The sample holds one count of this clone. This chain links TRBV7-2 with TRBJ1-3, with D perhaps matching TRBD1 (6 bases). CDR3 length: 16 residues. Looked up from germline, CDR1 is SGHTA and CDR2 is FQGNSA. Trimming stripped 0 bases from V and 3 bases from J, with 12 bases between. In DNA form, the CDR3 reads TGTGCCAGCAGCTTAGCGTCAGGGGTATATGGAAACACCATATATTTT. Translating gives CASSLASGVYGNTIYF.

In nucleotides, the CDR3 is TGTGCCAGCAGCCGCCGCATGACCGAGCAGTACTTC. Its translation: CASSRRMTEQYF. The V and J genes are TRBV12-3 or TRBV12-4 and TRBJ2-7, with no clear D. The CDR3 runs to 12 residues. V was clipped by 6 bases and J by 6 bases, with 12 bases between them.

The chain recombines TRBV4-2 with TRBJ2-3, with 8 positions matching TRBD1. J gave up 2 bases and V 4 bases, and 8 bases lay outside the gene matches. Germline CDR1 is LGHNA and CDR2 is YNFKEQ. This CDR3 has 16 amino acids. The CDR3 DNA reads TGTGCCAGCAGCCCAATGGACAGGGATTACACAGATACGCAGTATTTT. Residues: CASSPMDRDYTDTQYF.